The subject of this entry is one T cell receptor beta chain. Authors' analysis steps: How many nucleated cells were present was estimated from reference gene primer amplification. Sequencing used immunoSEQ multiplex PCR; TCRdb keeps in-frame clones, though not all of them. Clonal size and the V and J genes are those of that table, whereas D and trimming came from the DNA. The profile shows about 280,000 clones, roughly 85% of them singletons. The data were taken from a study of blood T cell repertoires in COVID-19. The study drew participants aged about 18 to 89 years from about two dozen US areas. Cohorts were based on clinical histories the participants reported. Germline CDR1 SGHNT, CDR2 YYREEE (reference sequence). CDR3 size: 17 residues. V gave up 4 bases and J gave up 4 bases; unmatched junction bases: 14.

This TCR derives from a woman between 45 and 65 years old who had recovered from COVID-19. The sample consisted of PBMCs or T cells enriched from blood (not recorded which). V and J are TRBV5-4 and TRBJ1-1; 9 bases match TRBD1. CDR3 sequence reads: CASSRTGQGLYATEAFF. CDR3 DNA sequence: TGTGCCAGCAGCCGAACGGGACAGGGTTTGTATGCCACTGAAGCTTTCTTT.